This passage covers 29 T cell receptor beta chains from one sample sequenced in a study of technical replicates of blood from a few donors. The repertoire was sequenced with immunoSEQ multiplex PCR; TCRdb's copy has only in-frame clones and lacks some. The data hold approximately 69,000 clones, with around 90% observed a single time. Sequencing used PBMCs. The origin of the receptors is a human donor in good health. Some clones in this sample may be carry-over from other donors' samples.

This chain connects TRBV9 to TRBJ2-7, with D possibly TRBD2 on 6 matching bases. Germline-derived CDR1 and CDR2 are SGDLS and YYNGEE. The CDR3 is made up of 14 amino acids. V gave up 4 bases and J gave up 1 base, with 12 bases separating them. CDR3 in amino acids: CASSSTGTSYEQYF. The CDR3 nucleotides read TGTGCCAGCAGCTCGACCGGGACTTCCTACGAGCAGTACTTC.

This clone appeared a few times. V and J are TRBV6-4 and TRBJ1-6; 9 positions agree with TRBD1. With V trimmed by 6 bases and J by 10 bases, 4 bases remained unmatched. Germline V lookup: CDR1 MRHNA, CDR2 SNTAGT. The CDR3 contains 13 residues. CDR3 bases: TGTGCCAGCAGGAACAGGGGGCCATCACCCCTCCACTTT. Amino acids: CASRNRGPSPLHF.

This clone was detected only a few times. The V and J genes are TRBV4-2 and TRBJ1-6; D is undetermined. The CDR3 runs 11 residues. V gave up 3 bases and J gave up 14 bases, with 8 bases separating them. Germline V gene lookup returns CDR1 LGHNA and CDR2 YNFKEQ. The CDR3 sequence: CASSQLDTLHF. DNA for the CDR3: TGTGCCAGCAGCCAGTTAGACACCCTCCACTTT.

V usage is TRBV5-1 and J usage is TRBJ2-6; no definite D call. Germline V gives CDR1 SGHRS, CDR2 YFSETQ. The CDR3 is 15 amino acids. Trimming cost V 0 bases and J 1 base, with 5 bases left between them. CDR3 in amino acids: CASSLAGSGANVLTF. CDR3 bases: TGCGCCAGCAGCTTGGCGGGTTCTGGGGCCAACGTCCTGACTTTC.

V and J are TRBV7-3 and TRBJ2-3; 9 bases align to TRBD2. The germline V gene has CDR1 SGHTA and CDR2 FQGTGA. The CDR3 sequence is 16 residues long. V lost 5 bases to trimming and J lost 4 bases; unmatched junction nucleotides: 10. CDR3 sequence reads: CASSLRAGGPPDTQYF. CDR3 coding DNA: TGTGCCAGCAGCCTCCGGGCGGGAGGGCCCCCAGATACGCAGTATTTT.

V is TRBV7-9 and J is TRBJ1-1; no definite D call. The CDR3 covers 13 residues. CDR1 SEHNR and CDR2 FQNEAQ come from the germline V gene (reference sequence). V lost 1 base to trimming and J lost 7 bases, with 10 bases between them. The CDR3 here is CASSLVPGDEAFF. CDR3 nucleotide sequence: TGTGCCAGCAGCTTAGTTCCTGGAGATGAAGCTTTCTTT.

This chain uses TRBV6-1 with TRBJ2-1, with 8 positions matching TRBD1. CDR1 MNHNS and CDR2 SASEGT come from the germline V gene. Trimming at V came to 1 base and at J to 4 bases, leaving 3 bases not matched to a gene. The CDR3 has 15 residues. As DNA, the CDR3 is TGTGCCAGCAGTGAAGGGCAGGGGGCTTACAATGAGCAGTTCTTC. Translating gives CASSEGQGAYNEQFF.

As regards this clone: This may stem from a read error, because a much larger clone lies one nucleotide away. The V call is TRBV21-1, the J call TRBJ1-1; TRBD1 was called by the table and not checked on the DNA. TRBV21-1 is annotated as a pseudogene. The CDR3 length is 13 residues. CDR3 region: CASSRTANTEAFF. CDR3 sequence (DNA): TGTGCCAGCAGTAGGACAGCGAACACTGAAGCTTTCTTT.

This chain links TRBV14 with TRBJ1-6, with TRBD1 identical over 10 bases. J was trimmed by 12 bases and V by 4 bases; bases with no gene match: 6. There are 14 residues in the CDR3. CDR1 is SGHDN and CDR2 is FVKESK in the germline V gene. CDR3: CASSPRDRGKPLHF. The CDR3 DNA follows: TGTGCCAGCAGCCCCCGGGACAGGGGCAAACCCCTCCACTTT.

V and J are TRBV7-2 and TRBJ1-2; D ambiguous. There are 15 residues in the CDR3. V was pared by 6 bases and J by 3 bases, with 17 bases between. Looked up from germline, CDR1 is SGHTA and CDR2 is FQGNSA. CDR3 nucleotide sequence: TGTGCCAGCAGGATAACAGACACCCCATACTATGGCTACACCTTC. Protein sequence: CASRITDTPYYGYTF.

The V and J genes are TRBV4-3 and TRBJ1-2, with 10 bases that match TRBD1. Germline trimming cut 4 bases from V and 8 bases from J; bases unmatched to any gene: 19. The CDR3 is made up of 18 amino acids. The germline gives CDR1 LGHNA, CDR2 YSLEER. The DNA for the CDR3 is TGCGCCAGCAGCCCAAAGATCGGGACAGGGGCCGCCGGAAGGGGCTACACCTTC. It yields the protein CASSPKIGTGAAGRGYTF.

J is TRBJ1-4 and V is TRBV5-1, with D hard to call. The CDR3 has 15 residues. Germline V gene lookup returns CDR1 SGHRS and CDR2 YFSETQ. The V and J ends lost 1 base and 4 bases respectively, with 11 bases between them. This chain's CDR3 is CASSLNSGYNEKLFF. In DNA form, the CDR3 reads TGCGCCAGCAGCTTGAATTCAGGTTATAATGAAAAACTGTTTTTT. The full variable domain, rest sourced from reference TRBV5-1 and TRBJ1-4, is KAGVTQTPRYLIKTRGQQVTLSCSPISGHRSVSWYQQTPGQGLQFLFEYFSETQRNKGNFPGRFSGRQFSNSRSEMNVSTLELGDSALYLCASSLNSGYNEKLFFGSGTQLSVL.

This sequence joins TRBV15 and TRBJ1-4; 7 bases are shared with TRBD1. V shed 3 bases, J shed 0 bases, and the junction held 4 bases outside the gene matches. Germline-derived CDR1 and CDR2 are LNHNV and YYDKDF (reference sequence). The CDR3 spans 16 residues. The CDR3 reads CATSRDRSATNEKLFF. The CDR3 DNA sequence: TGTGCCACCAGCAGGGACAGGTCCGCAACTAATGAAAAACTGTTTTTT.

The rearrangement links TRBV7-2 to TRBJ2-5; D gene uncertain. This CDR3 spans 13 amino acids. V gave up 3 bases and J gave up 7 bases, with 12 bases separating them. Germline CDR1 SGHTA, CDR2 FQGNSA. The CDR3 loop is CASSFELSGTQYF. DNA of the CDR3: TGTGCCAGCAGCTTCGAGCTTTCTGGGACCCAGTACTTC.

The chain is built from TRBV15 and TRBJ2-1; D gene ambiguous. The CDR3 covers 15 residues. V was clipped by 1 base and J by 6 bases, with 13 bases between them. CDR1 and CDR2 (germline): LNHNV, YYDKDF (reference sequence). The CDR3 here is CATSRGSRDSNEQFF. The CDR3 DNA is TGTGCCACCAGCAGAGGATCTAGAGACTCCAATGAGCAGTTCTTC.

The chain has TRBV5-1 and TRBJ2-7, with D tentatively TRBD2 (5 bases). The CDR3 length is 12 residues. Trimming shortened V by 3 bases and J by 4 bases, and 8 bases separated the two germline ends. Germline V CDR1 and CDR2: SGHRS, YFSETQ. CDR3 loop: CASSSEGYEQYF. CDR3 sequence (DNA): TGCGCCAGCAGCTCAGAGGGATACGAGCAGTACTTC.

The chain joins TRBV7-8 to TRBJ2-3; 8 bases map to TRBD2. CDR1 is SGHVS and CDR2 is FQNEAQ in the germline V gene. J was trimmed by 0 bases and V by 5 bases; bases with no gene match: 7. This CDR3 spans 16 amino acids. CDR3 coding DNA: TGTGCCAGCAGCCGAGGTAGCGGGGCTAGCACAGATACGCAGTATTTT. As protein: CASSRGSGASTDTQYF. Drawing the rest from reference TRBV7-8 and TRBJ2-3, the complete variable domain is GAGVSQSPRYKVAKRGQDVALRCDPISGHVSLFWYQQALGQGPEFLTYFQNEAQLDKSGLPSDRFFAERPEGSVSTLKIQRTQQEDSAVYLCASSRGSGASTDTQYFGPGTRLTVL.

The chain couples TRBV5-6 to TRBJ2-5, with 10 bases matching TRBD2. Germline CDR1 is SGHDT and CDR2 is YYEEEE. CDR3 length: 16 amino acids. Trimming at V came to 4 bases and at J to 7 bases, leaving 13 bases not matched to a gene. The DNA for the CDR3 is TGTGCCAGCAGCGATCGTAGACTAGCGGGTCAGCGGACCCAGTACTTC. Protein: CASSDRRLAGQRTQYF.

This chain connects TRBV7-9 to TRBJ2-7; 9 nucleotides line up with TRBD1. The CDR3 loop spans 15 amino acids. V trimming: 0 bases; J trimming: 3 bases; junction bases outside the gene matches: 3. The germline CDR1 and CDR2 sequences are SEHNR and FQNEAQ (reference sequence). In DNA form, the CDR3 reads TGTGCCAGCAGCTTAGCGACAGGGGGGAACTACGAGCAGTACTTC. Its translation: CASSLATGGNYEQYF. Full variable domain (outside the CDR3, taken from reference TRBV7-9 and TRBJ2-7): DTGVSQNPRHKITKRGQNVTFRCDPISEHNRLYWYRQTLGQGPEFLTYFQNEAQLEKSRLLSDRFSAERPKGSFSTLEIQRTEQGDSAMYLCASSLATGGNYEQYFGPGTRLTVT.

The chain uses TRBV5-1 and TRBJ1-1, with D perhaps TRBD1 (6 bases). CDR3 length equals 14 residues. The V gene's germline CDR1 is SGHRS and CDR2 YFSETQ. V was pared by 4 bases and J by 4 bases, with 14 bases between. CDR3 in amino acids: CASSGRGGGTEAFF. CDR3 nucleotide sequence: TGCGCCAGCAGCGGTCGGGGAGGGGGCACTGAAGCTTTCTTT.

This chain joins TRBV19 and TRBJ2-1; D ambiguous. This CDR3 has 15 amino acids. The germline CDR1 and CDR2 sequences are LNHDA and SQIVND (reference sequence). Trimming removed 4 bases from V and 2 bases from J, with 12 bases in between. The CDR3 protein is CASSTSDSPYNEQFF. The CDR3 DNA sequence: TGTGCCAGTAGTACTAGTGATTCCCCCTACAATGAGCAGTTCTTC.

The chain is built from TRBV5-1 and TRBJ2-5; 7 bases match TRBD1. The V and J ends lost 5 bases and 1 base, in that order; junction bases with no gene match: 8. This CDR3 contains 15 residues. The germline V gene encodes CDR1 SGHRS and CDR2 YFSETQ. CDR3 sequence: CASRELGQVQETQYF. The CDR3, as DNA: TGCGCCAGCAGGGAACTCGGACAGGTCCAAGAGACCCAGTACTTC.

The chain combines TRBV2 with TRBJ2-4, with D perhaps TRBD1 (5 bases). Germline values: CDR1 SNHLY, CDR2 FYNNEI. This CDR3 contains 13 residues. Trimming stripped 8 bases from V and 2 bases from J, with 10 bases between. The CDR3 here is CASVKGSKNIQYF. The CDR3 coding sequence is TGTGCCAGCGTAAAGGGGTCCAAAAACATTCAGTACTTC.

About this clone itself: Sequence at one end of the junction differs from germline and may be a read error. J is TRBJ2-7 and V is TRBV4-2; TRBD1 agrees at 7 bases. Germline CDR1 is LGHNA and CDR2 is YNFKEQ. The CDR3 sequence is 16 residues long. Written as DNA, the CDR3 is TGTACCAGCAGCCAAGAGGGGGCAATAAGCTCCTACGAGCAGTACTTC. The encoded protein is CTSSQEGAISSYEQYF.

The CDR3 spells CASRDRENTEAFF. The CDR3 coding sequence is TGTGCCAGCAGGGACAGGGAGAACACTGAAGCTTTCTTT. The V and J genes are TRBV6-1 and TRBJ1-1, with 8 bases matching TRBD1. Looked up from germline, CDR1 is MNHNS and CDR2 is SASEGT. This CDR3 is 13 amino acids long. J was trimmed by 1 base and V by 6 bases; bases with no gene match: 1.

The V call is TRBV14, the J call TRBJ2-1; 8 positions agree with TRBD1. Germline assignment: CDR1 SGHDN and CDR2 FVKESK. This CDR3 contains 13 residues. The J segment lost 9 bases and the V segment lost 6 bases, leaving 7 bases of the junction unmatched. The CDR3 coding sequence is TGTGCCAGCAGTCCCAGGGGGCAGGGTGAGCAGTTCTTC. Protein product: CASSPRGQGEQFF.

This chain joins TRBV5-6 and TRBJ2-3; 13 bases align to TRBD2. The germline gives CDR1 SGHDT, CDR2 YYEEEE. The ends lost 4 bases at V and 4 bases at J; junction bases unmatched: 6. The CDR3 has 16 amino acids. This chain's CDR3 is CASSTQLAGGPDTQYF. The CDR3 DNA is TGTGCCAGCAGCACTCAACTAGCGGGAGGGCCAGATACGCAGTATTTT.

The chain uses TRBV6-5 and TRBJ1-2, with D maybe TRBD1 (5 bases). The CDR3 has 13 residues. V was shortened by 4 bases and J by 7 bases, with 13 bases between the two germline ends. CDR1 is MNHEY and CDR2 is SVGAGI in the germline V gene. CDR3 in amino acids: CASSFQGKGGYTF. DNA of the CDR3: TGTGCCAGCAGTTTTCAGGGAAAAGGTGGCTACACCTTC.

The rearrangement uses TRBV5-1 and TRBJ1-3, with D hard to call. The germline V gene has CDR1 SGHRS and CDR2 YFSETQ. The V gene lost 7 bases and the J gene lost 0 bases, with 11 bases spanning the gap. The CDR3 contains 14 residues. The CDR3, as DNA: TGCGCCAGCGCCCGGGGTCGCTCTGGAAACACCATATATTTT. Translated, it gives CASARGRSGNTIYF.